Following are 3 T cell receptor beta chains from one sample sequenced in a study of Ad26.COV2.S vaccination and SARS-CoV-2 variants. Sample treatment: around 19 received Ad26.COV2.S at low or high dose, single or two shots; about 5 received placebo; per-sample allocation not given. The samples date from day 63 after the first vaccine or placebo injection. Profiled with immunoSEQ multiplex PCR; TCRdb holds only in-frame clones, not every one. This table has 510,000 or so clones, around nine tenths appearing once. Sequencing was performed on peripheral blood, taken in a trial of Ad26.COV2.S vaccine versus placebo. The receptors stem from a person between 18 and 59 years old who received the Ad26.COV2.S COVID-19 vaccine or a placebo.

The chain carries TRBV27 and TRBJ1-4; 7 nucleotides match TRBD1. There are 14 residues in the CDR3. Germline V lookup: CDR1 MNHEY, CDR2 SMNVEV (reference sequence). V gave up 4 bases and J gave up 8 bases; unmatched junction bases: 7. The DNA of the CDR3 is TGTGCCAGCAGTTCAAGTGCAGGGGGGGAAAAACTGTTTTTT. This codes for CASSSSAGGEKLFF. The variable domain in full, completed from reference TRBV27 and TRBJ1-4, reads EAQVTQNPRYLITVTGKKLTVTCSQNMNHEYMSWYRQDPGLGLRQIYYSMNVEVTDKGDVPEGYKVSRKEKRNFPLILESPSPNQTSLYFCASSSSAGGEKLFFGSGTQLSVL.

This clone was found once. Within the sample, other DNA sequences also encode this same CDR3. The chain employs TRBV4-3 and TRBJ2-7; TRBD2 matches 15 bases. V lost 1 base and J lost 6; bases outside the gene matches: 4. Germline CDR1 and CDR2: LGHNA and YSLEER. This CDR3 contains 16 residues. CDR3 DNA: TGCGCCAGCAGCCAAGGGGGGGGACTAGCGGGAGGCGAGCAGTACTTC. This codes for CASSQGGGLAGGEQYF.

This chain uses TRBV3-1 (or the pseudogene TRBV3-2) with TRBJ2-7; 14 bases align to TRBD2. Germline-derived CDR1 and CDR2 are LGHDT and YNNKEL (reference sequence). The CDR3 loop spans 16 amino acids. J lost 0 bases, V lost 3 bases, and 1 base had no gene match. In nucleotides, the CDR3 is TGTGCCAGCAGCCAGGGGACTAGCGGGAGCTCCTACGAGCAGTACTTC. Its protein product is CASSQGTSGSSYEQYF.